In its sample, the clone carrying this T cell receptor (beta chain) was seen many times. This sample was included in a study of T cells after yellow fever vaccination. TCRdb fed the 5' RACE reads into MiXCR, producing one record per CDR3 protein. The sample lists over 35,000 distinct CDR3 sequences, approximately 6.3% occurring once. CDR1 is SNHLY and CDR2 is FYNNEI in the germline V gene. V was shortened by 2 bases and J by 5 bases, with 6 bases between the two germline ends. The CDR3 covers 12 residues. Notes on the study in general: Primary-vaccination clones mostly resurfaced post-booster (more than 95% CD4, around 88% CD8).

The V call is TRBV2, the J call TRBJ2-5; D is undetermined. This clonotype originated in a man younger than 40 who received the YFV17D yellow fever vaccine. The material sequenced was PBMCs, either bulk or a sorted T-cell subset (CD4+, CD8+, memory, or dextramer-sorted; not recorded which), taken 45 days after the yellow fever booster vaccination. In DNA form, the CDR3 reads TGTGCCAGCAGTGAACTGGTTGAGACCCAGTACTTC. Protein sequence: CASSELVETQYF.